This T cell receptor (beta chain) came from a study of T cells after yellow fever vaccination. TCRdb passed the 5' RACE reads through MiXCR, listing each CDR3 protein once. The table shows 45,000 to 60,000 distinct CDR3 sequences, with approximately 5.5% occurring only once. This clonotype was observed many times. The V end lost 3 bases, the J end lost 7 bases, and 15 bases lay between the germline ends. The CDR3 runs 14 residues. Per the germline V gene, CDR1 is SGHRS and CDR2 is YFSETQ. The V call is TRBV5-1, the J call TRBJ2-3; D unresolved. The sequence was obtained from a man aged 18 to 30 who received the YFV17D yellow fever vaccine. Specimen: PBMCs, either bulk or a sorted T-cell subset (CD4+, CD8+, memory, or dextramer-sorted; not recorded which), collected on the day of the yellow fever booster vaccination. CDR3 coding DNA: TGCGCCAGCAGCTCAAGCCCGAATCCCAATACGCAGTATTTT. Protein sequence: CASSSSPNPNTQYF.